One sample yielded the 3 T cell receptor beta chains listed below, sequenced in a study of T cell responses to AZD1222 COVID-19 vaccine. This table comes from immunoSEQ multiplex PCR, and its TCRdb copy is limited to in-frame clones, with some not included. The sample has about 130,000 clones; approximately 84% are singletons. The specimen was peripheral blood, collected on day 0 of AZD1222 vaccination. The receptors come from an adult in good health.

The rearrangement joins TRBV11-2 to TRBJ2-2; D is unresolved. Per germline, CDR1 SGHAT and CDR2 FQNNGV. Trimming pared 5 bases from V and 6 bases from J, leaving 10 bases between. CDR3 size: 13 residues. This chain's CDR3 is CASSPSSPGELFF. CDR3 bases: TGTGCCAGCAGCCCATCAAGCCCCGGGGAGCTGTTTTTT.

The chain combines TRBV2 with TRBJ1-1; D may be TRBD1 (5 bases). Germline CDR1 and CDR2: SNHLY and FYNNEI. This CDR3 comprises 12 residues. With 1 base removed from V and 5 bases from J, the gap between germline ends came to 5 bases. The CDR3 here is CASSEGGTEAFF. In DNA, the CDR3 is TGTGCCAGCAGTGAAGGGGGGACTGAAGCTTTCTTT.

This chain links TRBV3-1 (or the pseudogene TRBV3-2) with TRBJ2-7; TRBD2 is a possible D gene (6 bases). The CDR3 contains 15 residues. V lost 4 bases to trimming and J lost 0 bases, with 13 bases between them. Germline V lookup: CDR1 LGHDT, CDR2 YNNKEL (reference sequence). The CDR3 coding sequence is TGTGCCAGCAGCCGGGGGACTTCGAGCTCCTACGAGCAGTACTTC. Translation: CASSRGTSSSYEQYF.